This T cell receptor beta chain came from a study of PD-L1 blockade in urothelial cancer. The junction had 7 bases not matched to a gene; V was cut back by 2 bases and J by 4 bases. The CDR3 extends over 17 amino acids. In germline, CDR1 is MGHRA, CDR2 YSYEKL. Time point noted: pretreatment peripheral blood. Here immunoSEQ multiplex PCR was the method, and the copy in TCRdb shows in-frame clones only, minus some. The data hold about 72,000 clones, with around 90% observed a single time. This receptor was identified in a man between 70 and 80 years old with urothelial cancer. This specimen was PBMCs, taken around atezolizumab (anti-PD-L1) treatment. The chain links TRBV4-1 to TRBJ2-1; 11 nucleotides align to TRBD2. The CDR3 here is CASSQIWGLADYNEQFF. Written as DNA, the CDR3 is TGCGCCAGCAGCCAAATTTGGGGACTAGCGGATTACAATGAGCAGTTCTTC.